The rows below give T cell receptor beta chains drawn from one sample of a study of graft-versus-host responses after intestinal transplantation. TCRdb's copy holds only in-frame clones and misses some; the assay was immunoSEQ multiplex PCR. The data hold about 15,000 clones, with about 60% observed a single time. The input for sequencing was ileum tissue, taken 524 days after transplant. The receptors were gathered from a human patient who received an intestinal transplant, so some T cells may come from the graft donor. Each CDR3 is given with its conserved first and last residue. D genes are given only for firm matches. Clone size is shown for a subset of rows, as once, few, many or a class of expanded clone.

CDR3aa: CASSLWTSGGAETQYF; CDR3nt: TGTGCCAGCAGCTTATGGACTAGCGGGGGGGCAGAGACCCAGTACTTC; v_gene: TRBV7-2; j_gene: TRBJ2-5; abundance: -; d_gene: TRBD2
CDR3aa: CAWRQVPAGSGNEQFF; CDR3nt: TGTGCCTGGAGACAAGTGCCGGCAGGGTCTGGCAATGAGCAGTTCTTC; v_gene: TRBV30; j_gene: TRBJ2-1; abundance: -; d_gene: -
CDR3aa: CASSALGGTDTQYF; CDR3nt: TGTGCCAGCAGCGCTTTAGGGGGCACAGATACGCAGTATTTT; v_gene: TRBV2; j_gene: TRBJ2-3; abundance: -; d_gene: -
CDR3aa: CASSERTPNTGELFF; CDR3nt: TGCGCCAGCAGTGAGAGGACACCGAACACCGGGGAGCTGTTTTTT; v_gene: TRBV10-1; j_gene: TRBJ2-2; abundance: -; d_gene: -
CDR3aa: CASSYSGWGHNEQFF; CDR3nt: TGTGCCAGCAGTTATTCTGGGTGGGGGCACAATGAGCAGTTCTTC; v_gene: TRBV6-5; j_gene: TRBJ2-1; abundance: -; d_gene: -
CDR3aa: CASSLGLAGATNTGELFF; CDR3nt: TGTGCCAGCAGCTTAGGGCTAGCGGGGGCGACGAACACCGGGGAGCTGTTTTTT; v_gene: TRBV7-2; j_gene: TRBJ2-2; abundance: -; d_gene: TRBD2
CDR3aa: CASSLNVLAARERHF; CDR3nt: TGTGCCAGCAGCTTAAATGTTCTTGCGGCGAGAGAAAGGCATTTT; v_gene: TRBV7-2; j_gene: TRBJ2-3; abundance: -; d_gene: -
CDR3aa: CASSPRTGQSREQYF; CDR3nt: TGCGCCAGCAGCCCCAGAACGGGACAAAGCCGCGAGCAGTACTTC; v_gene: TRBV4-3; j_gene: TRBJ2-7; abundance: -; d_gene: -
CDR3aa: CASSYQGNTEAFF; CDR3nt: TGTGCCAGCAGTTACCAGGGGAACACTGAAGCTTTCTTT; v_gene: TRBV6-5; j_gene: TRBJ1-1; abundance: -; d_gene: -
CDR3aa: CASSLTAGQGTGYTF; CDR3nt: TGCGCCAGCAGCTTGACGGCAGGACAGGGGACCGGCTACACCTTC; v_gene: TRBV5-1; j_gene: TRBJ1-2; abundance: -; d_gene: TRBD1
CDR3aa: CASSDSSGNTIYF; CDR3nt: TGTGCCAGCTCAGACTCCTCTGGAAACACCATATATTTT; v_gene: TRBV18; j_gene: TRBJ1-3; abundance: -; d_gene: -
CDR3aa: CASSLASGNYGYTF; CDR3nt: TGTGCCAGCAGCTTAGCGTCGGGGAACTATGGCTACACCTTC; v_gene: TRBV7-2; j_gene: TRBJ1-2; abundance: -; d_gene: -
CDR3aa: CASSYGGQPYGYTF; CDR3nt: TGTGCCAGCAGTTACGGGGGACAGCCCTATGGCTACACCTTC; v_gene: TRBV6-5; j_gene: TRBJ1-2; abundance: -; d_gene: TRBD1
CDR3aa: CASRGPGQSNQPQHF; CDR3nt: TGTGCCAGCAGAGGCCCGGGACAGAGCAATCAGCCCCAGCATTTT; v_gene: TRBV2; j_gene: TRBJ1-5; abundance: -; d_gene: TRBD1
CDR3aa: CASSENAGLSGYTF; CDR3nt: TGTGCCAGCAGCGAAAATGCAGGGTTAAGTGGCTACACCTTC; v_gene: TRBV5-6; j_gene: TRBJ1-2; abundance: few; d_gene: -
CDR3aa: CASNGVNYGYTF; CDR3nt: TGTGCCAGCAACGGGGTCAACTATGGCTACACCTTC; v_gene: TRBV7-9; j_gene: TRBJ1-2; abundance: few; d_gene: -
CDR3aa: CASSLTGGNYGYTF; CDR3nt: TGTGCCAGCAGCTTAACAGGGGGAAACTATGGCTACACCTTC; v_gene: TRBV11-1; j_gene: TRBJ1-2; abundance: -; d_gene: TRBD1
CDR3aa: CASSKSTRVGSPKETQYF; CDR3nt: TGTGCCAGCAGCAAGTCCACGCGGGTTGGATCTCCCAAAGAGACCCAGTACTTC; v_gene: TRBV21-1; j_gene: TRBJ2-5; abundance: -; d_gene: -
CDR3aa: CASSYFGGESPLHF; CDR3nt: TGTGCCAGCAGTTACTTCGGCGGGGAATCACCCCTCCACTTT; v_gene: TRBV6-6; j_gene: TRBJ1-6; abundance: -; d_gene: -
CDR3aa: CASSTRGGLAVNEQFF; CDR3nt: TGCGCCAGCAGCACGAGGGGGGGACTAGCTGTAAATGAGCAGTTCTTC; v_gene: TRBV5-1; j_gene: TRBJ2-1; abundance: -; d_gene: TRBD2
CDR3aa: CAWSVRDRRAEAFF; CDR3nt: TGTGCCTGGAGTGTACGGGACAGGAGGGCCGAAGCTTTCTTT; v_gene: TRBV30; j_gene: TRBJ1-1; abundance: -; d_gene: TRBD1
CDR3aa: CASSPPGQGGTDTQYF; CDR3nt: TGTGCCAGCTCACCACCGGGACAGGGAGGCACAGATACGCAGTATTTT; v_gene: TRBV18; j_gene: TRBJ2-3; abundance: -; d_gene: TRBD1
CDR3aa: CASSSQGLSGYTF; CDR3nt: TGTGCCAGCAGTTCCCAGGGTTTGTCTGGCTACACCTTC; v_gene: TRBV6-6; j_gene: TRBJ1-2; abundance: -; d_gene: -
CDR3aa: CASSYDRAYGYTF; CDR3nt: TGTGCCAGCAGTTACGACAGGGCCTATGGCTACACCTTC; v_gene: TRBV6-5; j_gene: TRBJ1-2; abundance: -; d_gene: TRBD1
CDR3aa: CASSQEGQGYSPLHF; CDR3nt: TGCGCCAGCAGCCAAGAGGGACAGGGGTATTCACCCCTCCACTTT; v_gene: TRBV4-1; j_gene: TRBJ1-6; abundance: -; d_gene: TRBD1
CDR3aa: CASSEVGGGLYNEQFF; CDR3nt: TGTGCCAGCAGTGAGGTTGGCGGGGGGCTCTACAATGAGCAGTTCTTC; v_gene: TRBV6-4; j_gene: TRBJ2-1; abundance: few; d_gene: TRBD2